This T cell receptor delta chain was profiled in a study of gamma-delta T cells after stem cell transplantation (dated by TCRdb to about 2016). V lost 5 bases and J lost 0 bases, and the count of bases not matched to a germline gene is 15. CDR1 GEAIGNYY and CDR2 EKD are derived from the germline V gene. The CDR3 holds 18 amino acids from the cysteine to the phenylalanine. Just CDR3 DNA is preserved here, 54 bases in frame from base 1. The method behind the library was RT-PCR. For sequencing, an Illumina MiSeq was employed. The public reads were reprocessed by TCRdb using CATT, and rows of matching DNA were later combined. This sample is represented by 1,200 or so delta-chain clones; about 1.8% of them were singletons. Around 33% of the sample comes from the top ten. With respect to this clone: Which antigen it targets is not known. The TCRdb protein, from a much larger clone, departs from this DNA's translation at residue 5, likely by read error; the protein shown derives from the DNA.

The rearrangement combines TRDV2 with TRDJ1; 9 bases in between match TRDD3. The sample consisted of gamma-delta T cells. This TCR came from a human donor. It is not recorded whose cells these are; they may come from a transplant donor. The encoded CDR3 is CACVSVLGDHFYTDKLIF. The DNA sequence reads TGTGCCTGTGTCTCCGTACTGGGGGACCACTTTTACACCGATAAACTCATCTTT.